Below, 18 T cell receptor beta chains from the same sample are listed, as sequenced in a study of T cell clusters in autoimmune cytopenias. One tube held mixed TRB-A and TRB-B primer pools for touch-down PCR. TCRdb reprocessed the multiplex PCR reads, keeping one entry per CDR3 protein, no DNA. This table lists around 7,400 distinct CDR3 sequences. TRB amplification used approximately 250 ng of peripheral blood genomic DNA. The material sequenced was peripheral blood. Source of these receptors: a human donor with an autoimmune cytopenia or autoimmune hepatitis (not recorded which).

In terms of frequency, this clonotype is medium-sized. The chain joins TRBV7-9 to TRBJ2-7; checking the TCRdb D call of TRBD2 is not possible without DNA. This CDR3 comprises 16 residues. Germline-derived CDR1 and CDR2 are SEHNR and FQNEAQ (reference sequence). CDR3 protein: CASSTGQRGPFYEQYF.

The chain joins TRBV6-5 to TRBJ2-2; TCRdb's D call of TRBD1 is untestable without DNA. The germline V gene encodes CDR1 MNHEY and CDR2 SVGAGI. This CDR3 region has 15 residues. The CDR3 loop is CASSKTGSITGELFF.

V gene TRBV5-1 combines with J gene TRBJ2-7; there is no DNA to check the TCRdb D call of TRBD2. The CDR3 consists of 15 residues. Germline V gene lookup returns CDR1 SGHRS and CDR2 YFSETQ. CDR3 region: CASSLGASVSYEQYF.

The chain combines TRBV6-1 with TRBJ2-1; with no DNA, the TCRdb D assignment of TRBD2 cannot be verified. The germline V gene has CDR1 MNHNS and CDR2 SASEGT. The CDR3 runs 17 residues. The CDR3 sequence: CASSLWTSGRGSNEQFF.

The CDR3 loop reads CASSSPGGLYGYTF. The V and J genes are TRBV28 and TRBJ1-2; the TCRdb D gene call, TRBD1, has no DNA to confirm it. The germline V gene has CDR1 MDHEN and CDR2 SYDVKM. The CDR3 loop spans 14 amino acids.

This clonotype is classed as medium-sized (0.01 to 0.1%) by frequency. The chain couples TRBV5-5 to TRBJ2-7; TCRdb proposes TRBD1, but this gene call is untestable without DNA. CDR3 length equals 16 residues. CDR1 and CDR2 (germline): SGHKS, YYEKEE (reference sequence). The CDR3 is CASSSRPDSKSYEQYF.

V gene TRBV20-1 combines with J gene TRBJ1-2; TCRdb's D gene call, TRBD1, goes unchecked for lack of DNA. The CDR3 has 12 residues. CDR1 is DFQATT, CDR2 SNEGSKA, per germline (reference sequence). This CDR3 reads CSAGHTNYGYTF.

The CDR3 region is CASSLAGTGRGNTIYF. The chain has TRBV12-3 or TRBV12-4 and TRBJ1-3; without DNA, the TCRdb call of TRBD1 cannot be checked. CDR3 length: 16 residues.

The CDR3 region is CANPFRLAEYNEQFF. This chain joins TRBV6-5 and TRBJ2-1; TCRdb returns TRBD2, unconfirmable since there is no DNA. This CDR3 spans 15 amino acids. Germline V gene sequence: CDR1 MNHEY, CDR2 SVGAGI.

By frequency, this clonotype is medium-sized (0.01 to 0.1%). This rearrangement joins TRBV7-6 to TRBJ2-7; TCRdb lists TRBD1, though no DNA is available to test this call. The CDR3 has 13 amino acids. Per germline, CDR1 SGHVS and CDR2 FNYEAQ. The CDR3 sequence: CASSLAQGYEQYF.

This chain uses TRBV5-4 with TRBJ1-5; TCRdb indicates TRBD1, and absent DNA this call remains unverified. The length of the CDR3 is 13 residues. Germline V CDR1 and CDR2: SGHNT, YYREEE (reference sequence). This chain's CDR3 is CASSQGQGMPQHF.

The chain combines TRBV20-1 with TRBJ1-5. The CDR3 length is 14 residues. Germline V gene data show CDR1 as DFQATT and CDR2 as SNEGSKA (reference sequence). The chain's CDR3 is CSARDFGSNQPQHF.

The CDR3 reads CATSRDASQEVAKNIQYF. V usage is TRBV15 and J usage is TRBJ2-4; TCRdb's assignment of TRBD2 cannot be checked, as there is no DNA. CDR3 length equals 18 residues. Germline CDR1 is LNHNV and CDR2 is YYDKDF (reference sequence).

Its frequency marks this clonotype as medium-sized. This sequence joins TRBV6-5 and TRBJ2-3; as DNA is missing, the TRBD1 call by TCRdb cannot be tested. This CDR3 region has 15 residues. Looked up from germline, CDR1 is MNHEY and CDR2 is SVGAGI. This CDR3 reads CASSYSGERRDTQYF.

V gene TRBV20-1 combines with J gene TRBJ2-2; the TCRdb call, TRBD1, lacks DNA for checking. CDR3 length: 13 amino acids. Germline assignment: CDR1 DFQATT and CDR2 SNEGSKA (reference sequence). CDR3 protein: CSAPGTGPGELFF.

J is TRBJ2-7 and V is TRBV20-1; the D call from TCRdb, TRBD2, cannot be confirmed without DNA. CDR1 and CDR2 from the germline V gene are DFQATT and SNEGSKA (reference sequence). The CDR3 runs to 17 residues. CDR3 sequence reads: CSARDSMTSGTSYEQYF.

The CDR3 protein is CSARGAEASNQPQHF. This chain links TRBV20-1 with TRBJ1-5. Per germline, CDR1 DFQATT and CDR2 SNEGSKA (reference sequence). The CDR3 has 15 residues.

The CDR3 here is CASSRATADTQYF. The chain uses TRBV7-2 and TRBJ2-3. The CDR3 length is 13 residues. The germline CDR1 and CDR2 sequences are SGHTA and FQGNSA.